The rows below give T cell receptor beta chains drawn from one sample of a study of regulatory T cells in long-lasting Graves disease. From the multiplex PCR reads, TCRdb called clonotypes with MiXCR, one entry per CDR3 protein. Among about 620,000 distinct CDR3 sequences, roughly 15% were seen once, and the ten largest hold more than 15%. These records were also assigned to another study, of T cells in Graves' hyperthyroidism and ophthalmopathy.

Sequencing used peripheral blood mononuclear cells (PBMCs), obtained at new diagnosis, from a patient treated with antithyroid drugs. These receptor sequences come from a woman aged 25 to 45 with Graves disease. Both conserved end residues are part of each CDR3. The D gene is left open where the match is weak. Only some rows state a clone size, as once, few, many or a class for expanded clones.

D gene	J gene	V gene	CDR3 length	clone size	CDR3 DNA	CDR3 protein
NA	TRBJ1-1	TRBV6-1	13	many	TGTGCCAGCTCCTCGCAGACGAACACTGAAGCTTTCTTT	CASSSQTNTEAFF
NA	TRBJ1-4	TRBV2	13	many	TGTGCCAGCTGGGACGCCTCTTCTGAAAAACTGTTTTTT	CASWDASSEKLFF
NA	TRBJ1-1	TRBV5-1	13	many	TGTGCCAGCAGTTTAGGGGGTGGCACTGAAGCTTTCTTT	CASSLGGGTEAFF
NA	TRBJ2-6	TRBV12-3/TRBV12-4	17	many	TGTGCCAGCAGCCCTGCGGGACGGAGGTCTGGGGCCAACGTCCTGACTTTC	CASSPAGRRSGANVLTF
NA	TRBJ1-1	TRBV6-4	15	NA	TGTGCCAGCAGTGACGGGGGGGGGGAGAGCACTGAAGCTTTCTTT	CASSDGGGESTEAFF
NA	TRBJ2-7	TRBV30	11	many	TGTGCCTGGAGCGCCGCCTACGAGCAGTACTTC	CAWSAAYEQYF
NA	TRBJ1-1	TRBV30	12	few	TGTGCCTGGAGTATGGCAGGGCTTGAAGCTTTCTTT	CAWSMAGLEAFF
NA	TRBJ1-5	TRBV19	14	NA	TGTGCCAGTAGTTTAGCCAAGGGCAATCAGCCCCAGCATTTT	CASSLAKGNQPQHF
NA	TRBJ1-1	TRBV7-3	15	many	TGTGCCAGCAGCCTAGAAGGACCCTTGAACACTGAAGCTTTCTTT	CASSLEGPLNTEAFF
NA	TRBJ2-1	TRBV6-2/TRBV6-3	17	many	TGTGCCAGCAACTCACCCCCTCCGGTTAGCTCCTACAATGAGCAGTTCTTC	CASNSPPPVSSYNEQFF
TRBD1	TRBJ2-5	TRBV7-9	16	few	TGTGCCAGCAGCACCCGGGACAGAAAGGGCCAAGAGACCCAGTACTTC	CASSTRDRKGQETQYF
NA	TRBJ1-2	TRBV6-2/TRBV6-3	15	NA	TGTGCCAGCAGATCACAGCCGGGGGGCAGCTATGGCTACACCTTC	CASRSQPGGSYGYTF
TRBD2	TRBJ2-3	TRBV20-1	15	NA	TGCAGTGCTAGAGATCTAGGTAGCGGGACAGATACGCAGTATTTT	CSARDLGSGTDTQYF
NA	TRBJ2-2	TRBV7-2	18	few	TGTGCCAGCAGCTTAACCCTCTGGAGGGGCCGAGCCACCGGGGAGCTGTTTTTT	CASSLTLWRGRATGELFF
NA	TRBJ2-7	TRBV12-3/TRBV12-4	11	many	TGTGCCAGCAGTAAACGCAACGAGCAGTACTTC	CASSKRNEQYF
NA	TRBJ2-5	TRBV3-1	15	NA	TGTGCCAGCAGCCAAGTTCCCTCAGTAGAGCAGACCCAGTACTTC	CASSQVPSVEQTQYF
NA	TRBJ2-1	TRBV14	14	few	TGTGCCAGCAGCCAAGTTCAGCGTTACAATGAGCAGTTCTTC	CASSQVQRYNEQFF
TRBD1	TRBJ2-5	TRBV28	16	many	TGTGCCAGCAGTACGCCCGGGACAGGGCAACAAGAGACCCAGTACTTC	CASSTPGTGQQETQYF
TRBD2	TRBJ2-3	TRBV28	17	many	TGTGCCAGCAGTCTGGGGATACTAGCGGGAGGAGGAGATACGCAGTATTTT	CASSLGILAGGGDTQYF
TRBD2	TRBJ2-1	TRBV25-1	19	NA	TGTGCCAGCAGTGAATCTGGCAGGGGCCCTGGACTAGCGGAGGATGAGCAGTTCTTC	CASSESGRGPGLAEDEQFF
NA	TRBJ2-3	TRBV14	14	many	TGTGCCAGCAGGGGAATACGGTACACAGATACGCAGTATTTT	CASRGIRYTDTQYF
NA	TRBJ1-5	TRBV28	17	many	TGTGCCAGCAGTTTAAAAGATGGGGGCGGGGCAAGAAAGCCCCAGCATTTT	CASSLKDGGGARKPQHF
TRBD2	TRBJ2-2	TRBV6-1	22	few	TGTGCCAGCAGCCACACTACGCCGGGACTAGCGGGAGGGTCCGCTAACACCGGGGAGCTGTTTTTT	CASSHTTPGLAGGSANTGELFF
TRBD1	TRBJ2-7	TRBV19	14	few	TGTGCCAGTAGTGCCAACAGGGGAAACCACGAGCAGTACTTC	CASSANRGNHEQYF
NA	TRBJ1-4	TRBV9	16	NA	TGTGCCAGCAGCTTCGGATCGGACCGCTGGGGTGAAAAACTGTTTTTT	CASSFGSDRWGEKLFF
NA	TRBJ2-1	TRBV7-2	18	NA	TGTGCCAGCAGCTTAAGGCCCCCTAGCGCTCCACCCGGTCATGAGCAGTTCTTC	CASSLRPPSAPPGHEQFF
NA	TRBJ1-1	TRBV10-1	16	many	TGCGCCAGCAGTGAGATCGAAAAGGGTTCTAACACTGAAGCTTTCTTT	CASSEIEKGSNTEAFF
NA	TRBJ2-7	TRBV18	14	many	TGTGCCAGCTCACCACCAGGGATAACCTACGAGCAGTACTTC	CASSPPGITYEQYF
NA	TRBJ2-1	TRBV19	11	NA	TGTGCCAGTAGTATCGCGGTGGAGCAGTTCTTC	CASSIAVEQFF